One sample yielded the 20 T cell receptor beta chains listed below, sequenced in a study of a mutant IDH1 vaccine in newly diagnosed glioma. Antigen specificity for these receptors is unknown. The sample's time point: week 47, end of study. Vaccination used 300 ug of mutant IDH1 20-mer peptide per dose, with topical imiquimod. Clones were read by immunoSEQ multiplex PCR, and TCRdb kept only the in-frame ones, dropping some. The repertoire includes over 45,000 clones, roughly 75% of them detected once, and about 5% sits in the top ten. The sequencing used PBMCs, collected from a glioma patient whose treatment included an IDH1 peptide vaccine. These receptors all come from a man over 45 with glioma.

Regarding this clone: Other nucleotide sequences from this sample produce the same CDR3. The chain combines TRBV19 with TRBJ1-5; TRBD1 might be the D (5 bases). The CDR3 extends over 13 amino acids. Germline CDR1 and CDR2: LNHDA and SQIVND (reference sequence). V lost 1 base to trimming and J lost 6 bases, with 7 bases between them. The chain's CDR3 is CASSIGGGQPQHF. CDR3 DNA: TGTGCCAGTAGTATAGGTGGGGGTCAGCCCCAGCATTTT.

This clone was picked up many times. The rearrangement uses TRBV5-6 and TRBJ2-4; D unclear. Trimming shortened V by 0 bases and J by 7 bases, and 11 bases separated the two germline ends. Germline V gene data show CDR1 as SGHDT and CDR2 as YYEEEE. The CDR3 runs 14 residues. The CDR3 protein is CASSLEAGPNIQYF. DNA for the CDR3: TGTGCCAGCAGCTTGGAGGCAGGCCCGAACATTCAGTACTTC.

The chain employs TRBV6-1 and TRBJ1-1, with D maybe TRBD1 (6 bases). The CDR3 covers 15 residues. From germline, CDR1 is MNHNS and CDR2 SASEGT. With 3 bases removed from V and 5 bases from J, the gap between germline ends came to 16 bases. CDR3: CASSEEGVLRTEAFF. The CDR3 DNA is TGTGCCAGCAGTGAGGAGGGGGTACTTAGAACTGAAGCTTTCTTT.

The table lists this clone with a few counts. This chain uses TRBV5-1 with TRBJ2-2, with D unresolved. V was trimmed by 8 bases and J by 0 bases, leaving 11 bases between them. The CDR3 sequence is 14 residues long. CDR1 is SGHRS, CDR2 YFSETQ, per germline. The CDR3 here is CASKERTNTGELFF. CDR3 DNA: TGCGCCAGTAAAGAGCGAACGAACACCGGGGAGCTGTTTTTT.

The chain carries TRBV10-3 and TRBJ1-5; 8 bases fit TRBD1. The CDR3 is made up of 14 amino acids. The germline V gene has CDR1 ENHRY and CDR2 SYGVKD. The junction had 2 bases not matched to a gene; V was cut back by 2 bases and J by 5 bases. CDR3 nucleotide sequence: TGTGCCATCAGTGAGGGACAGGGCCATCAGCCCCAGCATTTT. Protein: CAISEGQGHQPQHF.

J is TRBJ2-7 and V is TRBV7-8, with 7 bases lining up with TRBD1. The CDR3 contains 12 residues. V was pared by 4 bases and J by 6 bases, with 3 bases of the junction left unmatched. CDR1 is SGHVS, CDR2 FQNEAQ, per germline. The CDR3 coding sequence is TGTGCCAGCAGCTCGGGACAGCGCGAGCAGTACTTC. It encodes CASSSGQREQYF.

This sequence joins TRBV19 and TRBJ1-1; D perhaps matches TRBD1 (5 bases). The CDR3 is made up of 15 amino acids. Trimming stripped 5 bases from V and 8 bases from J, with 21 bases between. Germline V gene lookup returns CDR1 LNHDA and CDR2 SQIVND (reference sequence). CDR3 sequence (DNA): TGTGCCAGTAGTCCCCGGGGGTACATCCCACTAGAAGCTTTCTTT. Its protein is CASSPRGYIPLEAFF.

The chain joins TRBV29-1 to TRBJ2-1; weak D call: TRBD2 (5 bases). Trimming cost V 7 bases and J 14 bases, with 21 bases left between them. CDR1 is SQVTM, CDR2 ANQGSEA, per germline. The CDR3 consists of 12 residues. The CDR3 loop reads CSAGVQSPSEFF. CDR3 in DNA: TGCAGCGCCGGGGTTCAGTCCCCCTCGGAGTTCTTC.

This clone appeared a single time. The rearrangement uses TRBV6-6 and TRBJ1-2; TRBD1 aligns across 10 bases. The CDR3 covers 14 residues. Germline CDR1 and CDR2: MNHNY and SVGAGI (reference sequence). V shed 5 bases, J shed 10 bases, and the junction held 10 bases outside the gene matches. CDR3 residues: CASSLHGTGEVYTF. The CDR3 coding sequence is TGTGCCAGCAGTCTACACGGGACAGGGGAGGTCTACACCTTC.

The CDR3 sequence is CASSSGVEETQYF. CDR3 DNA: TGTGCCAGCAGCTCGGGGGTGGAAGAGACCCAGTACTTC. J is TRBJ2-5 and V is TRBV2, with a possible D match to TRBD2 (6 bases). The V end was cut by 6 bases, the J end by 3 bases, with 11 bases between. Germline loops: CDR1 SNHLY, CDR2 FYNNEI. This CDR3 spans 13 amino acids.

This chain joins TRBV4-1 and TRBJ2-1; possible D gene TRBD1, 6 bases. The CDR3 covers 15 residues. V lost 3 bases to trimming and J lost 4 bases, with 13 bases between them. Germline assignment: CDR1 MGHRA and CDR2 YSYEKL. This CDR3 reads CASSQIGQPYNEQFF. The CDR3, as DNA: TGCGCCAGCAGCCAGATTGGACAGCCGTACAATGAGCAGTTCTTC.

The chain links TRBV5-4 to TRBJ2-7, with TRBD1 matching 8 bases. The CDR3 length is 14 residues. V gave up 6 bases and J gave up 3 bases; unmatched junction bases: 8. Germline V gene data show CDR1 as SGHNT and CDR2 as YYREEE (reference sequence). The CDR3 loop reads CASIKDRGNYEQYF. The CDR3 nucleotides are TGTGCCAGCATCAAAGACAGGGGCAACTACGAGCAGTACTTC.

Only one count was recorded for this clone. This rearrangement joins TRBV6-1 to TRBJ1-4; the D is unclear. The germline V gene has CDR1 MNHNS and CDR2 SASEGT. The CDR3 runs to 15 residues. Trimming pared 5 bases from V and 8 bases from J, leaving 18 bases between. For the CDR3, the DNA is TGTGCCAGCAGTAAATCGACGCGGGTGGTCGAAAAACTGTTTTTT. This translates into CASSKSTRVVEKLFF.

In its sample, this clone was seen a few times. CDR3 DNA: TGCAGCGTTGGCAGGGACTTACTTAGCACAGATACGCAGTATTTT. Translation: CSVGRDLLSTDTQYF. The V call is TRBV29-1, the J call TRBJ2-3, with a tentative D call TRBD2 (6 bases). V dropped 4 bases and J dropped 0 bases, with 14 bases sitting between them. This CDR3 comprises 15 residues. Germline lookup yields CDR1 SQVTM and CDR2 ANQGSEA.

The J gene is TRBJ2-1, the V gene TRBV7-3, with 13 bases aligning to TRBD2. Germline trimming cut 3 bases from V and 4 bases from J; bases unmatched to any gene: 3. There are 16 residues in the CDR3. CDR1 SGHTA and CDR2 FQGTGA come from the germline V gene. The CDR3 nucleotides are TGTGCCAGCAGCTTGACTAGCGGGGGGCAGTACAATGAGCAGTTCTTC. Amino acids: CASSLTSGGQYNEQFF.

J is TRBJ1-5 and V is TRBV4-2, with TRBD1 as a possible D gene (5 bases). Deletions cut 3 bases from V and 2 bases from J, with 11 bases between. Germline V gene sequence: CDR1 LGHNA, CDR2 YNFKEQ. This CDR3 has 15 amino acids. The DNA for the CDR3 is TGTGCCAGCAGCCAGGCTACGGGGGGCAATCAGCCCCAGCATTTT. As protein: CASSQATGGNQPQHF.

This clone was detected only a few times. The rearrangement joins TRBV5-4 to TRBJ1-2; D not resolved. Germline V CDR1 and CDR2: SGHNT, YYREEE (reference sequence). CDR3 length: 13 amino acids. Trimming stripped 0 bases from V and 7 bases from J, with 10 bases between. The CDR3 sequence is CASSLGTTSGYTF. The CDR3 DNA is TGTGCCAGCAGCTTGGGCACCACTTCTGGCTACACCTTC. Full variable domain (rest looked up from reference TRBV5-4 and TRBJ1-2): ETGVTQSPTHLIKTRGQQVTLRCSSQSGHNTVSWYQQALGQGPQFIFQYYREEENGRGNFPPRFSGLQFPNYSSELNVNALELDDSALYLCASSLGTTSGYTFGSGTRLTVV.

The V call is TRBV15, the J call TRBJ2-2; D unresolved. Germline CDR1 LNHNV, CDR2 YYDKDF (reference sequence). This CDR3 has 14 amino acids. V was shortened by 7 bases and J by 6 bases, with 15 bases between the two germline ends. CDR3 residues: CATTDLIRAGELFF. The CDR3 nucleotides read TGTGCCACCACCGACCTTATAAGAGCCGGGGAGCTGTTTTTT.

The sample holds a few counts of this clone. This rearrangement joins TRBV4-1 to TRBJ2-2; 9 nucleotides line up with TRBD1. V shed 3 bases, J shed 3 bases, and the junction held 2 bases outside the gene matches. Germline V lookup: CDR1 MGHRA, CDR2 YSYEKL. The CDR3 has 15 amino acids. The CDR3 DNA is TGCGCCAGCAGCCAGCGGGACAGGGACACCGGGGAGCTGTTTTTT. Protein sequence: CASSQRDRDTGELFF.

This clone has a handful of counts. The chain combines TRBV5-1 with TRBJ1-1; no definite D call. In germline, CDR1 is SGHRS, CDR2 YFSETQ. The germline V and J ends were trimmed by 7 bases and 4 bases, with 17 bases remaining between them. The CDR3 loop spans 14 amino acids. CDR3 coding DNA: TGCGCCAGCCAAGACGGAGGGCTGGGCACTGAAGCTTTCTTT. Its protein is CASQDGGLGTEAFF.